The source of this TCR beta chain is a study of response to subunit inactivated influenza vaccine. Of note for this clonotype: Its antigen is as yet unknown.

Using its own MiXCR run on the RT-PCR reads, TCRdb lists one record per CDR3 protein. This table holds about 700,000 distinct CDR3 sequences, about 15% found once. Points from the study as a whole: New T cells are recruited in small numbers by each seasonal influenza vaccination, according to the authors' suggestion.

CDR3 size: 14 residues. Per the germline V gene, CDR1 is KGHDR and CDR2 is SFDVKD. The germline V and J ends were trimmed by 4 bases and 4 bases, with 10 bases remaining between them. The sequence came from a man over 45 who received an inactivated influenza vaccine. This chain connects TRBV24-1 to TRBJ2-1, with D maybe TRBD1 (6 bases). The specimen was PBMCs from blood, collected approximately 12 days after vaccination. DNA of the CDR3: TGTGCCACCAGTGACGAGACAGGATACAATGAGCAGTTCTTC. This encodes CATSDETGYNEQFF.